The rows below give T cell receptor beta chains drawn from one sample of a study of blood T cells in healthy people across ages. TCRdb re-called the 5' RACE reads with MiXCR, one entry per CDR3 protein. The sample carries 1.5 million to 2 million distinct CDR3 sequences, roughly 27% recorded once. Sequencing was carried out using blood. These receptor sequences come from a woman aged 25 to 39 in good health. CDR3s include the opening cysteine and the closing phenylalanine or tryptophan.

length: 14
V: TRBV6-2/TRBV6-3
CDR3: CASSLWTGSNIQYF

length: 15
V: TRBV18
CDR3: CASSPSPGAGNEQYF

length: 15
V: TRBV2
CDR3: CASSEASGGGYEQYF

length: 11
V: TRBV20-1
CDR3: CSTRDTGSQYF

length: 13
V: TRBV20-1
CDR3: CSARPRVGDQQFF

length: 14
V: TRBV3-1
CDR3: CASSLGGAESPLHF

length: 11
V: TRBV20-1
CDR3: CSARDTEKLFF

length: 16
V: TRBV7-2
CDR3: CASSPQGVRGRQPQHF

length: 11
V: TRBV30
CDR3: CAWTRGGEAFF

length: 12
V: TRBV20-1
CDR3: CSAMTLSYEQYF

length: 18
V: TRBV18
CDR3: CASSQVPAGTGISYEQYF

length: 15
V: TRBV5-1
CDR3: CASSKPVSEGETQYF

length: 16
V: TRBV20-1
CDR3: CSARWAGARMNTEAFF

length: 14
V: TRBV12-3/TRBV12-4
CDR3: CASSETGKVLIQYF

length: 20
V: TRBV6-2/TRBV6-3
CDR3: CASSTAPGTSGRRGYNEQFF

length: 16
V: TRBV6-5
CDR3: CASSYSGQGITYEQYF

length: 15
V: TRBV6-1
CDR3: CASSPGQVTDTEAFF

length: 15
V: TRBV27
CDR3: CASRRSGGGTDTQYF

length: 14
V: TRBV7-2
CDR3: CASSLTAGLYEQYF

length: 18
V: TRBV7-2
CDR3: CASSLMATVGGGIGELFF

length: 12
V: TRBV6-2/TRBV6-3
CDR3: CASSYSYAPQHF

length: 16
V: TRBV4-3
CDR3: CASSRDRGTSTYEQYF

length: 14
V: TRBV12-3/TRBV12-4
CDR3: CASSSRQGGETQYF

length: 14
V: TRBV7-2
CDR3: CASSFGGRSNEQFF

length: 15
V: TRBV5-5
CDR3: CASSLGPSEDYEQYF

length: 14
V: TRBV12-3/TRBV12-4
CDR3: CASSQEVAVETQYF

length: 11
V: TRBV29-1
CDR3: CGGDRNTEAFF

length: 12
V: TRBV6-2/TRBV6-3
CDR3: CASSSYSETQYF

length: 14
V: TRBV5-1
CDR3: CASSEGLIAYGYTF

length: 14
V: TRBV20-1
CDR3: CSARAQSNTGELFF

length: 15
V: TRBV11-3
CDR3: CASSSYETGNNEQFF

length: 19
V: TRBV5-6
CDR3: CASSLAKIGQGVTYNEQFF

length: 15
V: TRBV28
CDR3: CASRDSVGITYEQYF

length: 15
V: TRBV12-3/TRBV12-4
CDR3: CASSARDRVFYEQYF

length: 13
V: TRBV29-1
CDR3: CSVERTKGNEQFF

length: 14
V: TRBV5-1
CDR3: CASSSGTGHLSQYF